In this sample, the clone carrying this TCR beta chain turned up a few times. CDR1 is MRHNA, CDR2 SNTAGT, per germline. Trimming took 0 bases from V and 7 from J, leaving 10 bases between them. This CDR3 has 15 amino acids. Each participant's cohort was designated according to participant-reported clinical history. Sequencing used immunoSEQ multiplex PCR; TCRdb keeps in-frame clones, though not all of them. The sample yields about 190,000 clones, about 86% seen once. This entry comes from a study of blood T cell repertoires in COVID-19. Study summary: Donors in Cohort 3 who had recovered were those with two negative PCRs, healthcare professional clearance, or resolution of their symptoms.

The genes are TRBV6-4 and TRBJ1-6, with a possible D match to TRBD1 (6 bases). Sequences were obtained from PBMCs or T cells enriched from blood (not recorded which). The TCR comes from a woman aged 40 to 49 in a cohort exposed to, infected with or recovered from COVID-19 (not recorded which). Here the CDR3 reads CASSDSTGQNSPLHF. The CDR3 nucleotides read TGTGCCAGCAGTGACTCGACGGGACAAAATTCACCCCTCCACTTT.